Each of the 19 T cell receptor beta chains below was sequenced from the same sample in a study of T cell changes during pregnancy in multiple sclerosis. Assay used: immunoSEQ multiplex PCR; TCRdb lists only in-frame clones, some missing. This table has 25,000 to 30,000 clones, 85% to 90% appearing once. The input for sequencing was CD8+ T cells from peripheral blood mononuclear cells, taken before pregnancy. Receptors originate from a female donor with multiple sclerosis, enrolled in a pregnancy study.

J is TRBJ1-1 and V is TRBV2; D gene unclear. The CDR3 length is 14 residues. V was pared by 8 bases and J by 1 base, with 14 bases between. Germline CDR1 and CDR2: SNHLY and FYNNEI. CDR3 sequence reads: CASGRIGRNTEAFF. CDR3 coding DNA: TGTGCCAGCGGCCGGATAGGGAGGAACACTGAAGCTTTCTTT. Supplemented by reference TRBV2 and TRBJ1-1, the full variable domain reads EPEVTQTPSHQVTQMGQEVILRCVPISNHLYFYWYRQILGQKVEFLVSFYNNEISEKSEIFDDQFSVERPDGSNFTLKIRSTKLEDSAMYFCASGRIGRNTEAFFGQGTRLTVV.

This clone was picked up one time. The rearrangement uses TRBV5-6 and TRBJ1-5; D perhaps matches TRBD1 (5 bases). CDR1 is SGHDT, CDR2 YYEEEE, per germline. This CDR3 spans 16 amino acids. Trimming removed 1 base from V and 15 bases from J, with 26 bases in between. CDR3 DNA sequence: TGTGCCAGCAGCTTGATTCCCGCCGGGACTCAGCGCGGGGGGCATTTT. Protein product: CASSLIPAGTQRGGHF.

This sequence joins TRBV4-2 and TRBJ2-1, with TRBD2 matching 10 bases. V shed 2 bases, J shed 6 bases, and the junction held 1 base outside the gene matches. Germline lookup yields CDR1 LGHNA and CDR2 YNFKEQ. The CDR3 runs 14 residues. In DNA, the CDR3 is TGTGCCAGCAGCCAAAGCGGGGGGGGCAATGAGCAGTTCTTC. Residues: CASSQSGGGNEQFF.

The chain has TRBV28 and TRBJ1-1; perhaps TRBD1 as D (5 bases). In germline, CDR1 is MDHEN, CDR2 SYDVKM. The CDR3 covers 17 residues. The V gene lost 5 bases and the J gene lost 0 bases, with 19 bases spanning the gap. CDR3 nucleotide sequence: TGTGCCAGCAGTCCTCAGGGTGGCTCACGTTTGAACACTGAAGCTTTCTTT. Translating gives CASSPQGGSRLNTEAFF. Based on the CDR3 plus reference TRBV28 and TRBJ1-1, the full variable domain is DVKVTQSSRYLVKRTGEKVFLECVQDMDHENMFWYRQDPGLGLRLIYFSYDVKMKEKGDIPEGYSVSREKKERFSLILESASTNQTSMYLCASSPQGGSRLNTEAFFGQGTRLTVV.

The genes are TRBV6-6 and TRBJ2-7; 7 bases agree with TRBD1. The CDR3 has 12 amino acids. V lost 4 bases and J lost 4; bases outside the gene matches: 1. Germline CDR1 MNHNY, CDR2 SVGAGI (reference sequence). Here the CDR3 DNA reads TGTGCCAGCAGTTGGGACAGTTACGAGCAGTACTTC. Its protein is CASSWDSYEQYF.

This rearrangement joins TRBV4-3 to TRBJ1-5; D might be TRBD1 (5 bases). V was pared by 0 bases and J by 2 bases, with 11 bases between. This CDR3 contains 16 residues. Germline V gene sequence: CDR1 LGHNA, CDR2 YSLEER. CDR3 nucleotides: TGCGCCAGCAGCCAAGACGGGGGTCAGGGCAATCAGCCCCAGCATTTT. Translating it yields CASSQDGGQGNQPQHF.

The CDR3 is CASSLSPDNEQFF. CDR3 DNA: TGTGCCAGCAGTTTATCCCCCGACAATGAGCAGTTCTTC. The chain carries TRBV28 and TRBJ2-1; D gene uncertain. The CDR3 is 13 amino acids. The germline V and J ends were trimmed by 1 base and 5 bases, with 6 bases remaining between them. The germline gives CDR1 MDHEN, CDR2 SYDVKM.

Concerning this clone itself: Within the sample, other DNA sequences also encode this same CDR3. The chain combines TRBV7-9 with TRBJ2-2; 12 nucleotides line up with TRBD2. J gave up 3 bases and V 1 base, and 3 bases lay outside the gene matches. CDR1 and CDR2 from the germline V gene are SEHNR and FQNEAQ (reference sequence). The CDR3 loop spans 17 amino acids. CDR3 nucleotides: TGTGCCAGCAGCTTAGTTGGGACTAGCGGGTACACCGGGGAGCTGTTTTTT. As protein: CASSLVGTSGYTGELFF.

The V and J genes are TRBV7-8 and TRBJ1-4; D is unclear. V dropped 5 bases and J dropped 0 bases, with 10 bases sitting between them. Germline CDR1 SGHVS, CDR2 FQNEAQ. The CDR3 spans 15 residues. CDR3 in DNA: TGTGCCAGCAGCACCGCGCAGGCAACTAATGAAAAACTGTTTTTT. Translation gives CASSTAQATNEKLFF. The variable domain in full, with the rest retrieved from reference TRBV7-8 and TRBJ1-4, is GAGVSQSPRYKVAKRGQDVALRCDPISGHVSLFWYQQALGQGPEFLTYFQNEAQLDKSGLPSDRFFAERPEGSVSTLKIQRTQQEDSAVYLCASSTAQATNEKLFFGSGTQLSVL.

CDR3 in amino acids: CASSSRGPNTEAFF. The CDR3 nucleotides read TGCGCCAGCAGCTCCAGGGGCCCGAACACTGAAGCTTTCTTT. This chain links TRBV5-1 with TRBJ1-1; TRBD1 is a possible D gene (6 bases). The CDR3 is made up of 14 amino acids. CDR1 is SGHRS and CDR2 is YFSETQ in the germline V gene. V lost 3 bases and J 1 base, leaving 10 bases between the germline ends.

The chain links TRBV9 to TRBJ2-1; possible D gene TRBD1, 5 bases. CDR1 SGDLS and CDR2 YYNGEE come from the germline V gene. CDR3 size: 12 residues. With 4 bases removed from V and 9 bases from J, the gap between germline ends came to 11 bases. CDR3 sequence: CASSSDSGEQFF. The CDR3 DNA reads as TGTGCCAGCAGCTCAGACAGTGGTGAGCAGTTCTTC.

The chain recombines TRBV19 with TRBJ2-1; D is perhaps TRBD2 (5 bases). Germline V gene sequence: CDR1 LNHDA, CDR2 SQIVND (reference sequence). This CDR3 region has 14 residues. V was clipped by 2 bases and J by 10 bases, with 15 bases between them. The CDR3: CASSIYGVGREQFF. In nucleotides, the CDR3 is TGTGCCAGTAGTATATACGGGGTTGGCAGGGAGCAGTTCTTC. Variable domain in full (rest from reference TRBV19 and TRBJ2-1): DGGITQSPKYLFRKEGQNVTLSCEQNLNHDAMYWYRQDPGQGLRLIYYSQIVNDFQKGDIAEGYSVSREKKESFPLTVTSAQKNPTAFYLCASSIYGVGREQFFGPGTRLTVL.

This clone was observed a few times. CDR3 sequence reads: CASRGTGNSNQPQHF. In DNA, the CDR3 is TGCGCCAGCAGGGGGACAGGGAATAGCAATCAGCCCCAGCATTTT. The gene calls are TRBV4-1 and TRBJ1-5, with 9 bases that match TRBD1. Unmatched junction bases numbered 3, after V lost 6 bases and J lost 0 bases. The CDR3 spans 15 residues. Germline-derived CDR1 and CDR2 are MGHRA and YSYEKL.

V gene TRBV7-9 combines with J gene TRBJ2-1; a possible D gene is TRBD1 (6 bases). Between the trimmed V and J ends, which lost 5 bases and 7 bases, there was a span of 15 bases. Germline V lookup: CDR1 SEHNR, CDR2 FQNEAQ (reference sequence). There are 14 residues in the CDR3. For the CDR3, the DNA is TGTGCCAGCAGCCCAGGGGCGGCGTGGAATGAGCAGTTCTTC. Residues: CASSPGAAWNEQFF.

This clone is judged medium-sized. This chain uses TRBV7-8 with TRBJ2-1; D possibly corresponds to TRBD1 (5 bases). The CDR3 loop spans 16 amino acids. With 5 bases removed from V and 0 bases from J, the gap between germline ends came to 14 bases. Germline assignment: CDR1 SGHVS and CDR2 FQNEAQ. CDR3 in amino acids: CASSPTEASSYNEQFF. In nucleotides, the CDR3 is TGTGCCAGCAGCCCGACAGAGGCTAGCTCCTACAATGAGCAGTTCTTC.

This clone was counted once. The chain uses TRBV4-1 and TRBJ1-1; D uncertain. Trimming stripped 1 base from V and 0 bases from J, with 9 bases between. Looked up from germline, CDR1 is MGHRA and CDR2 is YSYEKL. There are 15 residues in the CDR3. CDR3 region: CASSQVTVMNTEAFF. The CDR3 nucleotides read TGCGCCAGCAGCCAAGTAACAGTTATGAACACTGAAGCTTTCTTT.

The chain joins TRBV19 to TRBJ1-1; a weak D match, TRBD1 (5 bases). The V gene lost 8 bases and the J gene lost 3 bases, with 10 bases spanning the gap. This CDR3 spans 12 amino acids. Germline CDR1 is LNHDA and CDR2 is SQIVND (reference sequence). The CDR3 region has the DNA TGTGCCAGTTTCGACAGCTACACTGAAGCTTTCTTT. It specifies CASFDSYTEAFF.

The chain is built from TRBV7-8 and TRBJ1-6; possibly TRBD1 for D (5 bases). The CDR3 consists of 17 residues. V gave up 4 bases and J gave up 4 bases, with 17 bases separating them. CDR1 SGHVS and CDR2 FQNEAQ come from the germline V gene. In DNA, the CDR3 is TGTGCCAGCAGCTCGGGACTTTCCCGAGGGTATAATTCACCCCTCCACTTT. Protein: CASSSGLSRGYNSPLHF.

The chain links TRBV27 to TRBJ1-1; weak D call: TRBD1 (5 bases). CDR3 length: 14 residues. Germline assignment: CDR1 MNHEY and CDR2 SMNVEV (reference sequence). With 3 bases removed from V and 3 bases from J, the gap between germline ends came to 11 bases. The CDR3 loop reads CASSFDQGYTEAFF. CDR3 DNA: TGTGCCAGCAGTTTTGACCAGGGTTACACTGAAGCTTTCTTT.